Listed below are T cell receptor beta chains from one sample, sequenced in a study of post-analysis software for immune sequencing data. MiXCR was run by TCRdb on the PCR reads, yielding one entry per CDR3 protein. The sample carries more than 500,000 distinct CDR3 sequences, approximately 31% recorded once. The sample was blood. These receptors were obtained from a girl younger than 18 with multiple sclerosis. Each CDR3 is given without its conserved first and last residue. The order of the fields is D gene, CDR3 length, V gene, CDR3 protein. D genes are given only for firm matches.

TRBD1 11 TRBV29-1 SVDSTGDGGYT
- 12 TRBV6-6 ASSSPTVNYGYT
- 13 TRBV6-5 ASSYSGARHEKLF
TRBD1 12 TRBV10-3 AISESQGARGYT
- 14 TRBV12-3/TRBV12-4 ASRSIGHHLGDTQY
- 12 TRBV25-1 ASSESGPQETQY
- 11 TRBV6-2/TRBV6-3 ASSYMEKETQY
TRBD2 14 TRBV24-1 ATSGTSGGPPNEQF
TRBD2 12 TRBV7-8 ASSIAGGYNEQF
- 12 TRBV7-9 ASSEDGRKEKLF
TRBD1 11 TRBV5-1 ASSSGGVYGYT
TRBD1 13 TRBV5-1 ASSLGDRDTDTQY
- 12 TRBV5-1 ASSLKLHTDTQY
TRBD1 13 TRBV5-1 ASSFTLGQGYEQY
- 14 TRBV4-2 ASSRRLQGDGETQY
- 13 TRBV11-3 ASSPGPGLNTEAF
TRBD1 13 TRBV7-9 ASSLGQLGSYEQY
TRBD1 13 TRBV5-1 ASSLGTGVPTEAF
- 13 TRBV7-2 AGSRTAYSNQPQH
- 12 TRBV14 ASSDRQSLYGYT
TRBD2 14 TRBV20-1 SAPPGLAGGQETQY
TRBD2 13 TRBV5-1 ASSLDGLAGETQY
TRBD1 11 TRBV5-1 ASSPQGEDTQY
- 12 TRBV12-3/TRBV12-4 ASSLNSALYGYT
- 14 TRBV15 ATSRVAFSSNTEAF
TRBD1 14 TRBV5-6 ASSLLQGAQTDTQY
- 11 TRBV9 ASTTLANYGYT
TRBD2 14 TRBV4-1 ASSQDNSGGVYEQF
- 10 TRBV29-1 SVVEGTGELF
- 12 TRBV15 ATSRDWGTGELF
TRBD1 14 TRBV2 ASSLDAQGVGETQY
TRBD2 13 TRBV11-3 ASSKTSGGANEQF
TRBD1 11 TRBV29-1 SVEGGQGARAF
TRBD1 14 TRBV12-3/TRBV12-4 ASSLGFQGAWYGYT
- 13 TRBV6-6 ASSYSSGVTYEQY
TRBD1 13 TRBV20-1 SARVGDRANQPQH
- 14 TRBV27 ASSPWDGPTNYGYT
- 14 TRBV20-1 SARSSSSPPTDTQY
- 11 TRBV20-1 SARDLDTDTQY